The 2 T cell receptor beta chains presented below share a single source sample, sequenced in a study of glioma-infiltrating T cells. Amplification of TCR alpha and beta CDR3 regions from RNA used iRepertoire nested multiplex PCR. TCRdb analysed the multiplex PCR reads with MiXCR anew, one entry per CDR3 protein. There are about 380,000 distinct CDR3 sequences in the sample; roughly two fifths occur only once, and around 12% lies in the top ten. The specimen sequenced was glioma tissue, nonneoplastic brain tissue, or PBMCs (not recorded which). The source of these receptors is a human donor with low-grade glioma or glioblastoma, undergoing nonglioma brain surgery, or in good health (not recorded which).

Of note for this clonotype: Germline and junction disagree at one end, which may indicate a read error. The genes are TRBV7-9 and TRBJ2-1; D is possibly TRBD1 or TRBD2 (5 bases each). Per the germline V gene, CDR1 is SEHNR and CDR2 is FQNEAQ (reference sequence). The CDR3 spans 13 residues. DNA for the CDR3: TGTGCCAGCAGCCGTGGGACCTACAATGAGCAGTCCTTC. It specifies CASSRGTYNEQSF.

This clonotype was counted only a few times. The chain links TRBV6-1 to TRBJ2-7, with TRBD2 identical over 13 bases. CDR3 length: 15 residues. CDR1 and CDR2 from the germline V gene are MNHNS and SASEGT. V was clipped by 7 bases and J by 4 bases; unmatched bases: 7. The CDR3 spells CASKRLAGGQYEQYF. As DNA, the CDR3 is TGTGCCAGCAAACGACTAGCGGGAGGCCAGTACGAGCAGTACTTC.